These T cell receptor beta chains were read from a single sample in a study of blood T cell repertoires in COVID-19. TCRdb keeps only in-frame clones here, not all; method: immunoSEQ multiplex PCR. The top ten clones hold 25% to 35% of a sample with about 59,000 clones, around 86% of them seen once. Sequencing input: peripheral blood. The receptors here all came from a woman older than 75 with active or convalescent COVID-19. CDR3s leave out the opening cysteine and the closing phenylalanine or tryptophan.

TRBV2 | ASTGASYEQY
TRBV5-1 | ASSTTGVSTGELF
TRBV25-1 | ASSDQLANTEAF
TRBV6-5 | ASAGLIGNTIY
TRBV2 | ASSADWQETQY
TRBV5-1 | ASSFASGAISSEQY
TRBV21-1 | ASSYYLSGQRGNTEAF
TRBV10-3 | AISDRTGSNYGYT
TRBV12-2 | ASRLARYYSNQPQH
TRBV28 | ASNDRYSGNTIY
TRBV11-2 | ASSPNRGGINIQY
TRBV5-1 | ASSRQPLAGGTTGELF
TRBV7-9 | ASSLNSGGTDTQY
TRBV5-1 | ASSGQGAGRTEAF
TRBV11-3 | ASSADNGNTIY
TRBV2 | ASSEDRWSYEQY
TRBV7-9 | ASSSTGLEQY
TRBV12-5 | ASGLTAVLGNTIY
TRBV7-2 | ASSLEGGLDGYT
TRBV5-6 | ASSPPRGRITEAF
TRBV2 | ASGDRRLNTEAF
TRBV6-1 | ASSESGGGINEQF
TRBV4-2 | ASSQDQGSGVHSTDTQY
TRBV2 | ASSPQGDGNTIY
TRBV21-1 | ASSRPGQGAQDNGYT
TRBV27 | ASREGYGATNEKLF
TRBV6-5 | ASRTLDYNEQF
TRBV13 | ASSIAPPGQENTEAF
TRBV19 | ASTLDGGRGSTGYT
TRBV10-1 | ASSGGQGQPQH
TRBV24-1 | ATRGVDYNEQF
TRBV7-2 | ASSRGVGETQY
TRBV28 | ASILAGGTDTQY
TRBV6-2/TRBV6-3 | ASSTVGTGHYEQY
TRBV19 | ASSPGQGERNQPQH
TRBV6-5 | ASRVAGENNEQF
TRBV5-1 | ASSDVTGSDTQY
TRBV4-2 | ASSQEERGPYEQY
TRBV10-2 | ASIAGGFTGELF
TRBV2 | ASTREAAGYEQY
TRBV6-5 | ASSLGQGEAF
TRBV13 | ASSLGGDGSNTEAF